Included here is one TCR beta chain sequence, with context. The data are from a study of blood T cell repertoires in COVID-19. The wider study: Specimens from acute and convalescent COVID-19 originated in the United States, Italy and Spain. From T cells, B-cell-depleted T cells, or PBMCs came the material, which was cDNA or gDNA.

Authors' methods: Estimates of nucleated cell counts were drawn from the amplification of reference gene primers. The data were produced by immunoSEQ multiplex PCR, yet TCRdb's version contains in-frame clones alone and is incomplete. V and J calls and clone size are as listed in that table; D and trimming were resolved from the DNA. Of hundreds of thousands of clones in the sample, 88% were seen once. CDR1 is SGHRS, CDR2 YFSETQ, per germline. The CDR3 sequence is 15 residues long. The V gene lost 0 bases and the J gene lost 2 bases, with 12 bases spanning the gap. This chain connects TRBV5-1 to TRBJ2-7; D ambiguous. The sequence derives from a woman in her twenties or thirties who had recovered from COVID-19. Specimen: PBMCs or T cells enriched from blood (not recorded which). The DNA for the CDR3 is TGCGCCAGCAGCTTGGCCCCGACACCCACCTACGAGCAGTACTTC. This sequence encodes CASSLAPTPTYEQYF.